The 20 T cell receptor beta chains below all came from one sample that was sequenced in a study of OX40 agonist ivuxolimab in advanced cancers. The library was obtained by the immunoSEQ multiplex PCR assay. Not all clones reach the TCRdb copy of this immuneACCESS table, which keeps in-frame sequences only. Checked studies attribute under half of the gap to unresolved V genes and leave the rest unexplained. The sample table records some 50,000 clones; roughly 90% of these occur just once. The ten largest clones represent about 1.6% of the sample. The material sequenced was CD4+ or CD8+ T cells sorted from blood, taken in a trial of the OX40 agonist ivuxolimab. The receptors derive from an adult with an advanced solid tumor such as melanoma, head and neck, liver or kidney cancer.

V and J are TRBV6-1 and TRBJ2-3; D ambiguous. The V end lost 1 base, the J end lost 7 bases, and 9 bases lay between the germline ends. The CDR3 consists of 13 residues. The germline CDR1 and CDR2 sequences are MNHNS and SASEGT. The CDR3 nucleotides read TGTGCCAGCAGTGAAGGAGCACGGAATACGCAGTATTTT. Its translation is CASSEGARNTQYF.

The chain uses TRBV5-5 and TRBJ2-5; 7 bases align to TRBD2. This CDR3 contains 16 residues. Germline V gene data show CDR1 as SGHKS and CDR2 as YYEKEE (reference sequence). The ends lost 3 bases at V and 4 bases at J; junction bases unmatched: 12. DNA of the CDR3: TGTGCCAGCAGCTCGGCCGGGCCCGGGAGGAGAGAGACCCAGTACTTC. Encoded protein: CASSSAGPGRRETQYF.

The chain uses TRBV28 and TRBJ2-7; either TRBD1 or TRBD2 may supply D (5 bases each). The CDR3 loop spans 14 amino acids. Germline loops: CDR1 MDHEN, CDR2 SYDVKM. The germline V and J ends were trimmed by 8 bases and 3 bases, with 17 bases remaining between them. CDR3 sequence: CASSWSGRNYEQYF. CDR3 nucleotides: TGTGCCAGCTCTTGGTCGGGACGGAACTACGAGCAGTACTTC.

The CDR3 is CASSVGRGDTTPSGNTIYF. CDR3 in DNA: TGTGCCAGCAGCGTAGGTAGAGGGGACACAACTCCCTCTGGAAACACCATATATTTT. The chain uses TRBV9 and TRBJ1-3, with D perhaps matching TRBD1 (6 bases). From germline, CDR1 is SGDLS and CDR2 YYNGEE. The CDR3 sequence is 19 residues long. The V and J ends lost 0 bases and 0 bases respectively, with 19 bases between them.

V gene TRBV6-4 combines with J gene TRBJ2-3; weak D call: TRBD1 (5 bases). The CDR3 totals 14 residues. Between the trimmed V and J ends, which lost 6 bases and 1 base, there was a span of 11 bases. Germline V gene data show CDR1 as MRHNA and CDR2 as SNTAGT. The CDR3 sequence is CASRPTVGTDTQYF. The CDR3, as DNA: TGTGCCAGCAGGCCGACAGTGGGCACAGATACGCAGTATTTT.

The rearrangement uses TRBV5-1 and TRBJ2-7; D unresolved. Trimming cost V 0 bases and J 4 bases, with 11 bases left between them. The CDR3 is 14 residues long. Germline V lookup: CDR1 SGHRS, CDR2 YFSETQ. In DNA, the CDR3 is TGCGCCAGCAGCTTGGCCGCCGGAGCGTACGAGCAGTACTTC. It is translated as CASSLAAGAYEQYF. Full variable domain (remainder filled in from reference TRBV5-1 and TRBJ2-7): KAGVTQTPRYLIKTRGQQVTLSCSPISGHRSVSWYQQTPGQGLQFLFEYFSETQRNKGNFPGRFSGRQFSNSRSEMNVSTLELGDSALYLCASSLAAGAYEQYFGPGTRLTVT.

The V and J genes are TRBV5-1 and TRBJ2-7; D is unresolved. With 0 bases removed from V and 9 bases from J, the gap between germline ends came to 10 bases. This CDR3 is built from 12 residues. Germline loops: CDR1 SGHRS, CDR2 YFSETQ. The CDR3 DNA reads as TGCGCCAGCAGCTTGGAAGCAGGCCCGCAGTACTTC. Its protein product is CASSLEAGPQYF. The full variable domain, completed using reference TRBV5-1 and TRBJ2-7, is KAGVTQTPRYLIKTRGQQVTLSCSPISGHRSVSWYQQTPGQGLQFLFEYFSETQRNKGNFPGRFSGRQFSNSRSEMNVSTLELGDSALYLCASSLEAGPQYFGPGTRLTVT.

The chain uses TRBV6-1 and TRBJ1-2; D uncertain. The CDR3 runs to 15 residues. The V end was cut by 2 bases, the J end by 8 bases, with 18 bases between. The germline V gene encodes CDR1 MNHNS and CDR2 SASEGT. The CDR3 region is CASSELFESVKGYTF. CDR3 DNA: TGTGCCAGCAGTGAACTATTCGAGTCGGTAAAAGGCTACACCTTC.

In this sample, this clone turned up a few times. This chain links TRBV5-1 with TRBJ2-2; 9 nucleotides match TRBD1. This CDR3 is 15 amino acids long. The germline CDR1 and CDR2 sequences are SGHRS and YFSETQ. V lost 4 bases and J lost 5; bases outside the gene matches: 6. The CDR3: CASSRGTGRTGELFF. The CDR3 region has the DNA TGCGCCAGCAGCCGCGGGACAGGGAGAACCGGGGAGCTGTTTTTT.

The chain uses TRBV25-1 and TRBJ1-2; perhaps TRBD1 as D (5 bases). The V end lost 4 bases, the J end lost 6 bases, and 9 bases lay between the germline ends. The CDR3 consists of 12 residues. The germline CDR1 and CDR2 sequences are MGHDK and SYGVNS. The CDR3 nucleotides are TGTGCCAGCAGTGCTCAGGGTCATGGCTACACCTTC. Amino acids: CASSAQGHGYTF.

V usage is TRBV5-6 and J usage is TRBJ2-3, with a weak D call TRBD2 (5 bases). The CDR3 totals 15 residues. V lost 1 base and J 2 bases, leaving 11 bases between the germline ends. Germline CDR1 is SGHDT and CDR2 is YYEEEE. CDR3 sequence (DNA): TGTGCCAGCAGCTTGACTAGTTTATTCACAGATACGCAGTATTTT. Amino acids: CASSLTSLFTDTQYF.

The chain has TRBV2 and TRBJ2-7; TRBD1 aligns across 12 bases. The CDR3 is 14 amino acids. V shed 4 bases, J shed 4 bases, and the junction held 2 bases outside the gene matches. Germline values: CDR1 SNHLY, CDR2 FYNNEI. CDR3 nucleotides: TGTGCCAGCAGTGGGGACAGGGGGCCGTACGAGCAGTACTTC. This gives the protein CASSGDRGPYEQYF. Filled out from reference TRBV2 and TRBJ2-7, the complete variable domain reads EPEVTQTPSHQVTQMGQEVILRCVPISNHLYFYWYRQILGQKVEFLVSFYNNEISEKSEIFDDQFSVERPDGSNFTLKIRSTKLEDSAMYFCASSGDRGPYEQYFGPGTRLTVT.

CDR3 region: CASSPPRSGYTF. Written as DNA, the CDR3 is TGTGCCAGCAGTCCCCCACGGTCTGGCTACACCTTC. The rearrangement links TRBV28 to TRBJ1-2; D gene ambiguous. Germline V gives CDR1 MDHEN, CDR2 SYDVKM. This CDR3 contains 12 residues. Trimming cost V 5 bases and J 7 bases, with 11 bases left between them.

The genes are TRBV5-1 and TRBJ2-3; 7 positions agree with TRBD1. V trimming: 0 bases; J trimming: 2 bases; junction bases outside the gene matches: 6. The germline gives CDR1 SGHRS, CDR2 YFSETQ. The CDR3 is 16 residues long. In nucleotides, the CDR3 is TGCGCCAGCAGCTTGGCCCCAGGACAGGACACAGATACGCAGTATTTT. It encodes CASSLAPGQDTDTQYF.

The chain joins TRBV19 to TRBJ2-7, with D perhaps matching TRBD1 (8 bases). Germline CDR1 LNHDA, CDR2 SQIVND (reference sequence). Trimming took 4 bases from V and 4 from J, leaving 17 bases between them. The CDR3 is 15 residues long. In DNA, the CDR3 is TGTGCCAGTAGTACCAGCGGGACAGGAAATTACGAGCAGTACTTC. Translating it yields CASSTSGTGNYEQYF. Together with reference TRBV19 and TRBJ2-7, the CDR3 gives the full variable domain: DGGITQSPKYLFRKEGQNVTLSCEQNLNHDAMYWYRQDPGQGLRLIYYSQIVNDFQKGDIAEGYSVSREKKESFPLTVTSAQKNPTAFYLCASSTSGTGNYEQYFGPGTRLTVT.

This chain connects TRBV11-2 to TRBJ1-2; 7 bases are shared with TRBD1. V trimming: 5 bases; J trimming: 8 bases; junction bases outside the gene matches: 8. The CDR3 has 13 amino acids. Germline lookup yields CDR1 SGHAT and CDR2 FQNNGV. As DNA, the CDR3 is TGTGCCAGCAGCCCTCGGACAGGCCGCGGCTACACCTTC. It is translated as CASSPRTGRGYTF.

For the CDR3, the DNA is TGCGCCAGCAGCCCCGGAGGGGGCCGGAGCTCCTACGAGCAGTACTTC. Amino acid sequence: CASSPGGGRSSYEQYF. The V call is TRBV5-1, the J call TRBJ2-7; weak D call: TRBD1 (7 bases). There are 16 residues in the CDR3. V lost 4 bases to trimming and J lost 0 bases, with 17 bases between them. CDR1 and CDR2 (germline): SGHRS, YFSETQ.

CDR3 residues: CASSQRDIGEAFF. CDR3 DNA sequence: TGTGCCAGCAGCCAACGGGACATCGGAGAAGCTTTCTTT. The gene calls are TRBV5-4 and TRBJ1-1; TRBD1 is a possible D gene (6 bases). CDR1 and CDR2 from the germline V gene are SGHNT and YYREEE (reference sequence). This CDR3 is 13 amino acids long. The V end was cut by 4 bases, the J end by 8 bases, with 15 bases between.

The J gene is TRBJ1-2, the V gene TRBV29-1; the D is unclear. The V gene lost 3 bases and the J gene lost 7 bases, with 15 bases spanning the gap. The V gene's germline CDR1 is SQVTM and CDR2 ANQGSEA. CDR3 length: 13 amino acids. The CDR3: CSVDGGSLAGYTF. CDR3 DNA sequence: TGCAGCGTTGATGGTGGCAGCTTGGCTGGCTACACCTTC.

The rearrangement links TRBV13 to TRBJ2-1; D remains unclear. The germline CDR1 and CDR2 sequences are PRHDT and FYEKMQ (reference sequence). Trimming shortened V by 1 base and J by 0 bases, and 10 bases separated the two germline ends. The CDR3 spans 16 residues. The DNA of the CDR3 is TGTGCCAGCAGCTTAGAGTTAGTCCACTCCTACAATGAGCAGTTCTTC. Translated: CASSLELVHSYNEQFF. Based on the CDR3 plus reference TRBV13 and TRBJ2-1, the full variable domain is AAGVIQSPRHLIKEKRETATLKCYPIPRHDTVYWYQQGPGQDPQFLISFYEKMQSDKGSIPDRFSAQQFSDYHSELNMSSLELGDSALYFCASSLELVHSYNEQFFGPGTRLTVL.